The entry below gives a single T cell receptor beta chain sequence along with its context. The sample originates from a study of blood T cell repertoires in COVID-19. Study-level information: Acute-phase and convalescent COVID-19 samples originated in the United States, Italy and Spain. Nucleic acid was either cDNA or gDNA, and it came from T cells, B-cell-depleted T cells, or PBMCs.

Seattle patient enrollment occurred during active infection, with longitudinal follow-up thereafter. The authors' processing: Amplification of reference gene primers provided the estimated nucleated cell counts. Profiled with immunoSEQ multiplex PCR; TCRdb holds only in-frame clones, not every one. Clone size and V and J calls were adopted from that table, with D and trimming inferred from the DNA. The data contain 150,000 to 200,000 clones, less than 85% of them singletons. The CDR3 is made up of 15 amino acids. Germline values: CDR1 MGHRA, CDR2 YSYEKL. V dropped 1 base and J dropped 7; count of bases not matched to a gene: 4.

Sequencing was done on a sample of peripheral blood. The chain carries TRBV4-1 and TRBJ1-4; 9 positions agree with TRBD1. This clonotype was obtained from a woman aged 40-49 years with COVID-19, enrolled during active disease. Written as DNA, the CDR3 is TGCGCCAGCAGCCAAGCACAGGGGGCGGCTGAAAAACTGTTTTTT. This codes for CASSQAQGAAEKLFF.